Presented here are 23 T cell receptor beta chains from one specimen sequenced in a study of T cells in Graves' hyperthyroidism and ophthalmopathy. RNA transcripts served as the template for amplifying TCR beta CDR3 regions. The HTBI primer set was used in a first-round RT-PCR of the TCR CDR3. TCRdb re-called the multiplex PCR reads with MiXCR, one entry per CDR3 protein. This sample has 490,000 or so distinct CDR3 sequences, with approximately 23% found just once. Sequenced material: blood. The receptors shown here come from a woman in her 70s with Graves' ophthalmopathy.

This clonotype was picked up many times. DNA for the CDR3: TGTGCCAGCAGTTGGGGGCGGATCTACGAGCAGTACTTC. This translates into CASSWGRIYEQYF. The rearrangement joins TRBV7-9 to TRBJ2-7, with D perhaps TRBD1 (6 bases). The CDR3 is 13 amino acids. Germline assignment: CDR1 SEHNR and CDR2 FQNEAQ (reference sequence). V was cut by 6 bases and J by 3 bases, with 12 bases left in between. Full variable domain (outside the CDR3, taken from reference TRBV7-9 and TRBJ2-7): DTGVSQNPRHKITKRGQNVTFRCDPISEHNRLYWYRQTLGQGPEFLTYFQNEAQLEKSRLLSDRFSAERPKGSFSTLEIQRTEQGDSAMYLCASSWGRIYEQYFGPGTRLTVT.

The count of this clonotype is one. A read error is possible here, since a much larger clone lies one base away. Since no conserved phenylalanine or tryptophan closes the CDR3, a read error is the likely cause. CDR3 DNA: TGTGCCAGCAGTTTCCGGGGGAGGGGCACTGAAGCTTTCTCT. This gives the protein CASSFRGRGTEAFS. V gene TRBV28 combines with J gene TRBJ1-1; weak D call: TRBD1 (5 bases). The V end was cut by 3 bases, the J end by 4 bases, with 12 bases between. There are 14 residues in the CDR3. Germline CDR1 is MDHEN and CDR2 is SYDVKM.

This clonotype turned up a few times. The J gene is TRBJ2-1, the V gene TRBV20-1; D is possibly TRBD2 (6 bases). With 0 bases removed from V and 8 bases from J, the gap between germline ends came to 14 bases. CDR1 DFQATT and CDR2 SNEGSKA come from the germline V gene (reference sequence). This CDR3 comprises 14 residues. Written as DNA, the CDR3 is TGCAGTGCTAGAGATAGCGGACTAAGACATGAGCAGTTCTTC. It yields the protein CSARDSGLRHEQFF.

In its sample, this clonotype was seen once. V is TRBV5-1 and J is TRBJ2-5; a weak D match, TRBD2 (6 bases). The germline CDR1 and CDR2 sequences are SGHRS and YFSETQ. V lost 2 bases and J 4 bases, leaving 12 bases between the germline ends. The CDR3 spans 14 residues. The CDR3 DNA follows: TGCGCCAGCAGCTTTTACCAGGGAGGAGAGACCCAGTACTTC. As protein: CASSFYQGGETQYF.

The chain links TRBV20-1 to TRBJ1-2; the D gene is possibly TRBD1 (6 bases). Looked up from germline, CDR1 is DFQATT and CDR2 is SNEGSKA (reference sequence). V lost 8 bases to trimming and J lost 2 bases, with 9 bases between them. The CDR3 is 11 amino acids. CDR3 in amino acids: CSLTGNYGYTF. The CDR3 DNA follows: TGCAGTCTTACAGGGAACTATGGCTACACCTTC.

This rearrangement joins TRBV5-1 to TRBJ1-4, with 7 bases that match TRBD1. V was clipped by 4 bases and J by 8 bases; unmatched bases: 8. This CDR3 region has 14 residues. Germline values: CDR1 SGHRS, CDR2 YFSETQ. CDR3 sequence reads: CASSPQGGREKLFF. CDR3 DNA: TGCGCCAGCAGCCCACAAGGGGGCCGAGAAAAACTGTTTTTT.

This clonotype has only a few counts. The rearrangement uses TRBV10-3 and TRBJ1-2; D is ambiguous. The ends were cut back, 0 bases at V and 4 bases at J, with 6 bases in the middle. Germline-derived CDR1 and CDR2 are ENHRY and SYGVKD. The CDR3 has 13 residues. The chain's CDR3 is CAISESGSYGYTF. CDR3 sequence (DNA): TGTGCCATCAGTGAGTCGGGGAGCTATGGCTACACCTTC.

This clonotype was counted ten times or more. The chain combines TRBV30 with TRBJ2-3; 11 nucleotides align to TRBD2. V lost 5 bases and J lost 3; bases outside the gene matches: 4. The CDR3 extends over 14 amino acids. Germline V CDR1 and CDR2: GTSNPN, SVGIG (reference sequence). In nucleotides, the CDR3 is TGTGCCTGGGATCGACTAGCGGGAACAGATACGCAGTATTTT. Its protein product is CAWDRLAGTDTQYF.

CDR3 amino acids: CASSYSRNTDTQYF. CDR3 in DNA: TGTGCCAGCAGTTACTCTCGAAACACAGATACGCAGTATTTT. The V call is TRBV6-2 or TRBV6-3, the J call TRBJ2-3; D not certain. This CDR3 spans 14 amino acids. The V end was cut by 0 bases, the J end by 2 bases, with 6 bases between. Germline V gene sequence: CDR1 MNHEY, CDR2 SVGEGT.

The sample holds a few counts of this clonotype. J is TRBJ1-1 and V is TRBV3-1; 9 bases align to TRBD1. Germline V gene lookup returns CDR1 LGHDT and CDR2 YNNKEL (reference sequence). The CDR3 loop spans 13 amino acids. The ends lost 7 bases at V and 12 bases at J; junction bases unmatched: 12. The CDR3 DNA is TGTGCCAGCACCCCGACAGGGGGTTTTCGGCCTTTCTTT. Its protein product is CASTPTGGFRPFF.

This clonotype was counted only a few times. V is TRBV18 and J is TRBJ1-1; D gene unclear. V dropped 6 bases and J dropped 2 bases, with 16 bases sitting between them. This CDR3 is built from 15 residues. Germline-derived CDR1 and CDR2 are KGHSH and LQKENI. The CDR3 loop reads CASSAQRLSNTEAFF. CDR3 sequence (DNA): TGTGCCAGCTCGGCTCAGAGGTTGAGCAACACTGAAGCTTTCTTT.

This chain connects TRBV20-1 to TRBJ2-5; tentatively, D is TRBD2 (5 bases). This CDR3 comprises 14 residues. Per germline, CDR1 DFQATT and CDR2 SNEGSKA (reference sequence). V was clipped by 6 bases and J by 8 bases, with 22 bases between them. CDR3 protein: CSARGRPRVGTQYF. CDR3 bases: TGCAGTGCCCGGGGAAGGCCGAGGGTGGGAACCCAGTACTTC.

This clonotype was picked up many times. This chain links TRBV20-1 with TRBJ1-1; D may be TRBD1 (6 bases). The CDR3 runs to 14 residues. CDR1 is DFQATT and CDR2 is SNEGSKA in the germline V gene (reference sequence). The germline V and J ends were trimmed by 1 base and 5 bases, with 14 bases remaining between them. The CDR3 region has the DNA TGCAGTGCTAGAGCGAGCAGGGGACCTACTGAAGCTTTCTTT. The encoded protein is CSARASRGPTEAFF.

The genes are TRBV2 and TRBJ2-7; weak D call: TRBD2 (6 bases). The germline V gene has CDR1 SNHLY and CDR2 FYNNEI. The CDR3 is made up of 13 amino acids. V shed 6 bases and J shed 4 bases, with 13 bases lying between them. CDR3: CASSRGTGYEQYF. In DNA form, the CDR3 reads TGTGCCAGCAGCCGGGGGACGGGGTACGAGCAGTACTTC.

This clonotype was observed a handful of times. The J gene is TRBJ2-7, the V gene TRBV7-9; 10 bases map to TRBD2. The CDR3 runs to 15 residues. J was trimmed by 4 bases and V by 5 bases; bases with no gene match: 8. Looked up from germline, CDR1 is SEHNR and CDR2 is FQNEAQ (reference sequence). This chain's CDR3 is CASSRGAGGPYEQYF. The CDR3 nucleotides read TGTGCCAGCAGCCGAGGAGCGGGAGGGCCGTACGAGCAGTACTTC.

V usage is TRBV18 and J usage is TRBJ2-7, with D possibly being TRBD1 or TRBD2 (6 bases each). The length of the CDR3 is 13 residues. Germline V CDR1 and CDR2: KGHSH, LQKENI. V lost 5 bases, J lost 4 bases, and 12 bases lay in between. The DNA of the CDR3 is TGTGCCAGCTCAGCGGGACAACTATACGAGCAGTACTTC. Protein product: CASSAGQLYEQYF.

The chain is built from TRBV4-1 and TRBJ1-6; D is undetermined. The V gene lost 0 bases and the J gene lost 12 bases, with 6 bases spanning the gap. The CDR3 is made up of 12 amino acids. CDR1 is MGHRA, CDR2 YSYEKL, per germline. CDR3 nucleotides: TGCGCCAGCAGCCAAGATCTCAGACCCCTCCACTTT. Protein: CASSQDLRPLHF.

Many counts were recorded for this clonotype. The V and J genes are TRBV2 and TRBJ2-1, with no clear D. The CDR3 loop spans 10 amino acids. Germline CDR1 and CDR2: SNHLY and FYNNEI. The V end lost 7 bases, the J end lost 9 bases, and 7 bases lay between the germline ends. This CDR3 is CASMISEQFF. Here the CDR3 DNA reads TGTGCCAGCATGATAAGTGAGCAGTTCTTC.

The chain links TRBV7-2 to TRBJ1-6, with D unclear. CDR3 size: 14 residues. Trimming stripped 5 bases from V and 11 bases from J, with 16 bases between. Germline CDR1 reads SGHTA; CDR2 reads FQGNSA. CDR3 bases: TGTGCCAGCAGCGTCACAGTATCCAATCCACCCCTCCACTTT. It encodes CASSVTVSNPPLHF.

This clonotype turned up a few times. The chain is built from TRBV5-6 and TRBJ2-3; the D is unclear. V lost 4 bases to trimming and J lost 3 bases, with 12 bases between them. The CDR3 is 14 amino acids. CDR1 and CDR2 (germline): SGHDT, YYEEEE. The CDR3 is CASSVAMRTDTQYF. The CDR3 DNA follows: TGTGCCAGCAGCGTGGCAATGCGAACAGATACGCAGTATTTT.

This clonotype was observed a handful of times. This sequence joins TRBV10-2 and TRBJ2-7, with a weak D call TRBD2 (5 bases). The CDR3 runs 15 residues. CDR1 and CDR2 (germline): WSHSY, SAAADI. Trimming shortened V by 4 bases and J by 2 bases, and 15 bases separated the two germline ends. The CDR3 coding sequence is TGCGCCAGCAGTGTCGCGTCGGAAGCGGCCTACGAGCAGTACTTC. Translated: CASSVASEAAYEQYF.

V usage is TRBV24-1 and J usage is TRBJ1-5; D unclear. Between the trimmed V and J ends, which lost 1 base and 9 bases, there was a span of 9 bases. CDR3 length equals 13 residues. CDR1 KGHDR and CDR2 SFDVKD come from the germline V gene. CDR3 loop: CATSDFGRGPQHF. The CDR3 DNA reads TGTGCCACCAGTGATTTTGGGCGGGGGCCCCAGCATTTT.

The V call is TRBV11-2, the J call TRBJ2-7, with D unclear. The V gene lost 8 bases and the J gene lost 1 base, with 12 bases spanning the gap. Per germline, CDR1 SGHAT and CDR2 FQNNGV. CDR3 length: 13 amino acids. The DNA of the CDR3 is TGTGCCAGCTTATTAGGCGTTTCCTACGAGCAGTACTTC. Encoded protein: CASLLGVSYEQYF.